These T cell receptor beta chains were read from a single sample in a study of blood T cell repertoires in COVID-19. Sequenced by immunoSEQ multiplex PCR; TCRdb stores in-frame clones only, minus some. The sample records over 85,000 clones, more than 75% being singletons. Sequencing input: peripheral blood. The source of these receptors is a woman older than 75 with acute or convalescent COVID-19. CDR3s include the opening cysteine and the closing phenylalanine or tryptophan. Each record gives: D gene, V gene, clone size, J gene, CDR3 protein, CDR3 DNA. D genes are given only for firm matches. Some rows have no size entry. The others give once, few or many, or a class for an expanded clone.

D: TRBD2; V: TRBV19; size: .; J: TRBJ2-1; CDR3: CASTPGLPGEQFF; DNA: TGTGCCAGTACCCCGGGACTACCCGGGGAGCAGTTCTTC
D: .; V: TRBV13; size: .; J: TRBJ1-1; CDR3: CASSLSGRGTEAFF; DNA: TGTGCCAGCAGCTTATCCGGGAGGGGGACTGAAGCTTTCTTT
D: TRBD1; V: TRBV7-2; size: .; J: TRBJ1-1; CDR3: CASSLGTGALNTEAFF; DNA: TGTGCCAGCAGCTTAGGGACAGGGGCCCTGAACACTGAAGCTTTCTTT
D: TRBD1; V: TRBV9; size: .; J: TRBJ2-6; CDR3: CASSPTLAGTGGTGANVLTF; DNA: TGTGCCAGCAGCCCGACACTAGCCGGGACAGGGGGGACTGGGGCCAACGTCCTGACTTTC
D: .; V: TRBV5-4; size: .; J: TRBJ2-1; CDR3: CASSLEQGGWNEQFF; DNA: TGTGCCAGCAGCTTGGAACAGGGGGGGTGGAATGAGCAGTTCTTC
D: .; V: TRBV5-4; size: .; J: TRBJ2-5; CDR3: CASRSAGLAETQYF; DNA: TGTGCCAGCAGATCCGCCGGGCTAGCGGAGACCCAGTACTTC
D: .; V: TRBV3-1/TRBV3-2; size: .; J: TRBJ1-6; CDR3: CASSQGRDYSPLHF; DNA: TGTGCCAGCAGCCAAGGCAGGGATTATTCACCCCTCCACTTT
D: TRBD1; V: TRBV5-4; size: .; J: TRBJ2-2; CDR3: CASSLGDRGLSTGELFF; DNA: TGTGCCAGCAGCTTGGGGGACAGGGGGCTGAGCACCGGGGAGCTGTTTTTT
D: TRBD2; V: TRBV13; size: .; J: TRBJ2-7; CDR3: CASSPTASGSYEQYF; DNA: TGTGCCAGCAGCCCCACGGCTAGCGGCTCCTACGAGCAGTACTTC
D: TRBD1; V: TRBV29-1; size: .; J: TRBJ1-2; CDR3: CSVIQGVYGYTF; DNA: TGCAGCGTGATACAGGGGGTTTATGGCTACACCTTC
D: .; V: TRBV19; size: .; J: TRBJ1-5; CDR3: CASRIQGRSNQPQHF; DNA: TGTGCCAGTAGGATCCAGGGTCGGAGCAATCAGCCCCAGCATTTT
D: TRBD1; V: TRBV5-3; size: .; J: TRBJ2-1; CDR3: CARSWGQLAQFF; DNA: TGTGCCAGAAGCTGGGGACAGCTTGCGCAGTTCTTC
D: .; V: TRBV19; size: .; J: TRBJ1-2; CDR3: CASSTPIAGMDGYTF; DNA: TGTGCCAGTAGTACACCTATTGCAGGGATGGACGGCTACACCTTC
D: .; V: TRBV7-2; size: .; J: TRBJ1-2; CDR3: CASSSQATYGYTF; DNA: TGTGCCAGCAGCTCACAGGCGACCTATGGCTACACCTTC
D: TRBD1; V: TRBV5-1; size: .; J: TRBJ2-7; CDR3: CASSPTPGTGAIYEQYF; DNA: TGCGCCAGCAGCCCAACCCCCGGGACAGGGGCAATCTACGAGCAGTACTTC
D: TRBD1; V: TRBV7-9; size: .; J: TRBJ2-1; CDR3: CASSSLRTGLSSYNEQFF; DNA: TGTGCCAGCAGCTCGTTACGGACAGGACTTAGCTCCTACAATGAGCAGTTCTTC
D: .; V: TRBV6-2/TRBV6-3; size: .; J: TRBJ1-2; CDR3: CASSYTKPLTGAFGYTF; DNA: TGTGCCAGCAGTTACACTAAGCCATTAACTGGGGCCTTTGGCTACACCTTC
D: .; V: TRBV5-1; size: .; J: TRBJ1-1; CDR3: CASSPGGGRMNTEAFF; DNA: TGCGCCAGCAGCCCCGGCGGGGGGAGAATGAACACTGAAGCTTTCTTT
D: .; V: TRBV19; size: .; J: TRBJ1-1; CDR3: CASSTTRNTEAFF; DNA: TGTGCCAGTAGTACCACCAGGAACACTGAAGCTTTCTTT
D: .; V: TRBV27; size: .; J: TRBJ1-6; CDR3: CASRYRERNSPLHF; DNA: TGTGCCAGCAGATACAGGGAAAGGAATTCACCCCTCCACTTT
D: TRBD2; V: TRBV4-2; size: few; J: TRBJ2-7; CDR3: CASSQGTSGGAYEQYF; DNA: TGTGCCAGCAGCCAAGGGACTAGCGGGGGGGCCTACGAGCAGTACTTC
D: .; V: TRBV12-3/TRBV12-4; size: .; J: TRBJ1-2; CDR3: CASSWGGGYTF; DNA: TGTGCCAGCAGTTGGGGGGGCGGCTACACCTTC
D: .; V: TRBV13; size: .; J: TRBJ1-1; CDR3: CASSLGPPTGMNTEAFF; DNA: TGTGCCAGCAGCTTAGGGCCCCCTACAGGGATGAACACTGAAGCTTTCTTT
D: TRBD2; V: TRBV7-3; size: few; J: TRBJ2-1; CDR3: CASSASSGVHNEQFF; DNA: TGTGCCAGCAGCGCATCTAGCGGGGTACACAATGAGCAGTTCTTC
D: TRBD1; V: TRBV12-5; size: .; J: TRBJ2-2; CDR3: CASGDDRKGGGRTGELFF; DNA: TGTGCTAGTGGTGATGACAGGAAAGGGGGCGGAAGAACCGGGGAGCTGTTTTTT
D: TRBD1; V: TRBV27; size: .; J: TRBJ2-6; CDR3: CASSARPGGLGGANVLTF; DNA: TGTGCCAGCAGCGCCCGCCCAGGGGGCTTGGGTGGGGCCAACGTCCTGACTTTC
D: .; V: TRBV27; size: .; J: TRBJ1-2; CDR3: CASSLRPDISTQGGYTF; DNA: TGTGCCAGCAGTTTACGTCCAGACATCTCCACACAGGGTGGCTACACCTTC
D: .; V: TRBV19; size: few; J: TRBJ1-5; CDR3: CASSPPGAGGQPQHF; DNA: TGTGCCAGTAGTCCCCCCGGAGCGGGCGGACAGCCCCAGCATTTT
D: .; V: TRBV30; size: .; J: TRBJ2-3; CDR3: CAFRVTVAGTDTQYF; DNA: TGTGCCTTCCGGGTGACGGTAGCGGGCACAGATACGCAGTATTTT
D: .; V: TRBV5-1; size: .; J: TRBJ2-3; CDR3: CASSLDLVGPDTQYF; DNA: TGCGCCAGCAGCTTGGACCTAGTGGGGCCCGATACGCAGTATTTT
D: TRBD1; V: TRBV30; size: .; J: TRBJ1-1; CDR3: CACFTGTGWTEAFF; DNA: TGTGCCTGTTTTACCGGGACAGGGTGGACTGAAGCTTTCTTT
D: TRBD1; V: TRBV5-1; size: .; J: TRBJ1-2; CDR3: CASSLAQGQAANYGYTF; DNA: TGCGCCAGCAGCTTGGCCCAGGGACAGGCCGCTAACTATGGCTACACCTTC
D: TRBD1; V: TRBV12-3/TRBV12-4; size: once; J: TRBJ1-2; CDR3: CASRPTGIGGYTF; DNA: TGTGCCAGCAGGCCGACAGGGATTGGTGGCTACACCTTC
D: .; V: TRBV6-6; size: .; J: TRBJ2-1; CDR3: CASRPSLARSYNEQFF; DNA: TGTGCCAGCAGACCCTCGCTCGCTAGGTCCTACAATGAGCAGTTCTTC
D: TRBD2; V: TRBV9; size: .; J: TRBJ2-5; CDR3: CASSARTSGAETQYF; DNA: TGTGCCAGCAGCGCGAGGACTAGCGGGGCTGAGACCCAGTACTTC
D: .; V: TRBV15; size: .; J: TRBJ2-1; CDR3: CATSRGGFAYNEQFF; DNA: TGTGCCACCAGCAGAGGAGGATTCGCGTACAATGAGCAGTTCTTC
D: .; V: TRBV9; size: .; J: TRBJ2-4; CDR3: CASSVDSFFGNIQYF; DNA: TGTGCCAGCAGCGTAGATTCGTTTTTCGGAAACATTCAGTACTTC
D: .; V: TRBV19; size: few; J: TRBJ2-5; CDR3: CASSINGNGETQYF; DNA: TGTGCCAGTAGTATAAACGGTAATGGAGAGACCCAGTACTTC
D: .; V: TRBV21-1; size: .; J: TRBJ1-1; CDR3: CASSNRGLNTEAFF; DNA: TGTGCCAGCAGCAATAGGGGCCTGAACACTGAAGCTTTCTTT
D: TRBD2; V: TRBV20-1; size: .; J: TRBJ2-7; CDR3: CSASSLGGGPYEQYF; DNA: TGCAGTGCTAGTAGCCTTGGCGGGGGTCCCTACGAGCAGTACTTC
D: .; V: TRBV30; size: .; J: TRBJ2-1; CDR3: CACSPGSGSYNEQFF; DNA: TGTGCCTGCTCGCCGGGGAGCGGCTCCTACAATGAGCAGTTCTTC
D: TRBD2; V: TRBV15; size: .; J: TRBJ2-5; CDR3: CATSRGDSGRLDF; DNA: TGTGCCACCAGCCGGGGGGATAGCGGGAGGTTGGACTTC
D: TRBD1; V: TRBV9; size: .; J: TRBJ1-4; CDR3: CASSAPTLGQGSATNEKLFF; DNA: TGTGCCAGCAGCGCCCCCACGCTTGGACAGGGGAGTGCAACTAATGAAAAACTGTTTTTT
D: TRBD1; V: TRBV30; size: few; J: TRBJ1-2; CDR3: CAWQDRGFYGYTF; DNA: TGTGCCTGGCAGGACAGGGGATTCTATGGCTACACCTTC
D: TRBD1; V: TRBV3-1/TRBV3-2; size: .; J: TRBJ2-7; CDR3: CASSPQGNRGYEQYF; DNA: TGTGCCAGCAGCCCACAGGGGAACAGGGGATACGAGCAGTACTTC
D: .; V: TRBV3-1/TRBV3-2; size: once; J: TRBJ2-1; CDR3: CASSQGRGNEQFF; DNA: TGTGCCAGCAGCCAAGGAAGAGGGAATGAGCAGTTCTTC